Described below is a single T cell receptor (beta chain) sequence and its context. Its antigen is not known. Germline V CDR1 and CDR2: SGHRS, YFSETQ. Trimming at V came to 4 bases and at J to 5 bases, leaving 10 bases not matched to a gene. The CDR3 is made up of 17 amino acids. The PCR used 60 Vbeta and 13 Jbeta primers. Profiling relied on immunoSEQ multiplex PCR, and the TCRdb table lists in-frame clones only, not all of them. The data show 120,000 or so clones, over 75% seen once. This sample was taken from a study of cytomegalovirus exposure and HLA in healthy donors. General study results and limits: Presence/absence analyses rested on an assumption that sequencing depth was roughly uniform across donors.

The chain employs TRBV5-1 and TRBJ2-2, with 11 bases identical to TRBD2. Specimen: PBMCs. This TCR came from a woman between 18 and 29 years old in good health and CMV-seronegative. The CDR3 spells CASSTETGTSGTGELFF. The DNA of the CDR3 is TGCGCCAGCAGCACAGAGACCGGGACTAGCGGAACCGGGGAGCTGTTTTTT.